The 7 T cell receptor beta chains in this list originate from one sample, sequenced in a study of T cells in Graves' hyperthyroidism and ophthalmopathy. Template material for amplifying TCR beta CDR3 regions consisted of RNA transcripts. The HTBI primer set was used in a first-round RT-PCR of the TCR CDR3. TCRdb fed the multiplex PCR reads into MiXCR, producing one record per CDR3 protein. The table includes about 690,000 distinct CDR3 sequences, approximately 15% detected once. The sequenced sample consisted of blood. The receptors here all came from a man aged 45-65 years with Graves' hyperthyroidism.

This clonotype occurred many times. CDR3 nucleotide sequence: TGTGCCAGCAGCACCGGAGCAGATACGCAGTATTTT. The encoded protein is CASSTGADTQYF. The chain couples TRBV7-9 to TRBJ2-3; D is undetermined. The CDR3 has 12 amino acids. Germline values: CDR1 SEHNR, CDR2 FQNEAQ (reference sequence). V gave up 5 bases and J gave up 4 bases, with 7 bases separating them.

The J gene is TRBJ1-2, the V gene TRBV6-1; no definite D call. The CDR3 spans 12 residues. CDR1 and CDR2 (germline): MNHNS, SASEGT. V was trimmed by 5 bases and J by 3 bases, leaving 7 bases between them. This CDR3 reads CASSRIYYGYTF. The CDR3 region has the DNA TGTGCCAGCAGTAGAATATACTATGGCTACACCTTC.

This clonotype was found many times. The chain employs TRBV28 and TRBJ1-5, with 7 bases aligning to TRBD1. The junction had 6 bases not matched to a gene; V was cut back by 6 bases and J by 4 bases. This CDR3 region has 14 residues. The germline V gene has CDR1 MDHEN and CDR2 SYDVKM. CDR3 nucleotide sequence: TGTGCCAGCAGCCAGGGACAGCCAAATCAGCCCCAGCATTTT. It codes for CASSQGQPNQPQHF.

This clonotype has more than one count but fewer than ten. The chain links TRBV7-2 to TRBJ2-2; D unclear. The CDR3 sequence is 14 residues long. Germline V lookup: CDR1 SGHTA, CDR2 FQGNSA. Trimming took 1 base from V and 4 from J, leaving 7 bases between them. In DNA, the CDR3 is TGTGCCAGCAGCTTAGAGTTCTTCACCGGGGAGCTGTTTTTT. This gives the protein CASSLEFFTGELFF.

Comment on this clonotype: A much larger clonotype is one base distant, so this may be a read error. CDR3 in DNA: TGTGCCGGCAGACGGACAGATGCTAATGAAAAACTGTTTTTT. It translates to CAGRRTDANEKLFF. The rearrangement joins TRBV2 to TRBJ1-4, with a weak D call TRBD1 (6 bases). CDR3 length equals 14 residues. In germline, CDR1 is SNHLY, CDR2 FYNNEI.

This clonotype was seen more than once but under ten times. This CDR3 is CASSVGDRADAIYGYTF. CDR3 coding DNA: TGTGCCAGCAGCGTAGGCGACAGGGCCGACGCGATCTATGGCTACACCTTC. The rearrangement uses TRBV9 and TRBJ1-2; TRBD1 aligns across 7 bases. Germline V gene data show CDR1 as SGDLS and CDR2 as YYNGEE. The J segment lost 4 bases and the V segment lost 0 bases, leaving 12 bases of the junction unmatched. The CDR3 is made up of 17 amino acids. Supplemented by reference TRBV9 and TRBJ1-2, the full variable domain reads DSGVTQTPKHLITATGQRVTLRCSPRSGDLSVYWYQQSLDQGLQFLIQYYNGEERAKGNILERFSAQQFPDLHSELNLSSLELGDSALYFCASSVGDRADAIYGYTFGSGTRLTVV.

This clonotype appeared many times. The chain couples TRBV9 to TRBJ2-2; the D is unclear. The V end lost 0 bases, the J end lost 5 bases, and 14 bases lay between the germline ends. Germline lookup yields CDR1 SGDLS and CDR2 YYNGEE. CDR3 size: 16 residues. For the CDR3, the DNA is TGTGCCAGCAGCGTAGGGACGCTGGCGAGGACCGGGGAGCTGTTTTTT. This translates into CASSVGTLARTGELFF.